This TCR beta chain derives from a study of T cells expressing NK-cell markers (dated by TCRdb to the early 2020s). With respect to the entire study: Fewer than ten donors provided sorted CD3+CD56+NKG2C+, CD3+CD56+NKG2C- and CD3+CD56-NKG2C+ T-cell subsets, whose TCR beta-chain repertoires were profiled. Among the eight sequenced donors, only one was HCMV-seronegative, while the other seven were HCMV-seropositive. The eight sequenced donors were randomly selected healthy volunteers, three men and five women. Illumina HiSeq 2000/2500, MiSeq or NextSeq was used to sequence libraries as 2 x 150 bp reads. General findings and caveats noted by the study authors: Those dominant clonotypes were again the most abundant among CD3+CD56-NKG2C+ cells in four donors, at about 25-65%. It remained unclear whether the expanded NKG2C-expressing T cell clones were specific for HCMV antigens. In roughly six donors, the dominant CD3+CD56+NKG2C+ clonotypes ranked among the top 10 CD8+ clonotypes, making up roughly 1.0-7.0% of CD8+ T cells.

Points on this clonotype: The target of this receptor is not known.

The run used an Illumina HiSeq 2000. TCR beta cDNA libraries were made by 5'RACE template switching that added a universal primer site and unique molecular identifiers. cDNA synthesis was primed from the TCR beta constant segment, followed by two successive PCR amplification steps. The study's own analysis went as follows. Reads were demultiplexed and grouped by UMI with MIGEC, and clonotypes were assembled and quantified with MiTCR. Only TCR cDNA sequences supported by at least two reads were kept to exclude erroneous sequences. Downstream repertoire analysis used the tcR package, and clonotypes were matched across fractions by CDR3 nucleotide sequence plus V segment. Antigen specificity was annotated against VDJdb with VDJmatch, allowing one amino acid substitution in CDR3. Based on TCRdb reprocessing of the reads, there is one entry per CDR3 protein sequence, and DNA is missing. These V and J calls are TCRdb output, not the study's own analysis. This sample's clone table shows approximately 550,000 distinct CDR3 sequences. The ten largest account for around 4% of the sample.

To determine HCMV serostatus, a commercial ELISA kit was used to detect HCMV-specific IgG in serum. Ficoll density gradient centrifugation was used to isolate peripheral blood mononuclear cells from blood. Inclusive of the bounding cysteine and phenylalanine, the CDR3 is 18 residues long. Only the protein is on record. The sample consisted of blood T cells: a sorted CD56 or NKG2C T cell subset, CD4+ or CD8+ T cells, or bulk PBMC T cells (not recorded which). The chain is made from TRBV12-3 or TRBV12-4 and TRBJ2-1; the TRBD1 assignment by TCRdb is unverifiable without DNA. This TCR came from a man younger than 35 in good health. Donor details come from another sample of the same person, matched by shared clones. The CDR3 is CASSLALRTGPFDNEQFF.